This TCR beta chain was identified in a study of CD8+ T cells in alopecia areata. Study-wide background: The drug, oral tofacitinib, was given to treated patients at 5 to 10 mg twice daily. Patients took tofacitinib for 6 to 18 months, followed by 6 drug-free months. Percent of scalp involved defined treated patients' severity scores. Broader study findings: The presence of one nonresponder keeps the tie between baseline CD8+ expansion and response uncertain.

Sequencing relied on a cDNA template that was reverse transcribed from extracted RNA. Libraries were prepared by immunoSEQ multiplex PCR; TCRdb keeps only in-frame clonotypes and omits some of them. This table has roughly 180,000 clones, 50% to 60% appearing once. The sample's treatment: oral pan-JAK inhibitor, 5-10 mg twice daily. This CDR3 contains 14 residues. Trimming stripped 4 bases from V and 5 bases from J, with 15 bases between. Germline CDR1 and CDR2: PRHDT and FYEKMQ (reference sequence). This clone was recorded a few times. Its matching antigen is unknown. The material sequenced was CD4+ T cells sorted from blood, taken at week 4, from a patient treated with tofacitinib. This sequence originates from a human donor with alopecia areata. V is TRBV13 and J is TRBJ2-7; perhaps TRBD2 as D (6 bases). The CDR3 region has the DNA TGTGCCAGCAGCTCCCATACGGGGGTAAACGAGCAGTACTTC. This gives the protein CASSSHTGVNEQYF.